The 2 T cell receptor beta chains below come from one sample, sequenced in a study of blood T cells in healthy people across ages. Then a second PCR, running roughly 7 to 11 cycles, was carried out with a sample-barcoded 5' primer and a J-beta primer mix. TCRdb called the 5' RACE reads again in MiXCR, with one record for every CDR3 protein. The data show hundreds of thousands of distinct CDR3 sequences, around 62% seen once. The material sequenced was blood. Receptors were obtained from a man in his thirties or forties in good health.

This clonotype occurred a few times. The rearrangement uses TRBV4-3 and TRBJ2-3; TRBD1 matches at 8 bases. Germline loops: CDR1 LGHNA, CDR2 YSLEER. This CDR3 is built from 15 residues. The V and J ends lost 1 base and 2 bases, in that order; junction bases with no gene match: 2. Here the CDR3 reads CASSQAGQDTDTQYF. The CDR3 DNA reads TGCGCCAGCAGCCAAGCGGGACAGGACACAGATACGCAGTATTTT.

The genes are TRBV25-1 and TRBJ1-1, with 7 bases lining up with TRBD1. The germline V gene has CDR1 MGHDK and CDR2 SYGVNS. V dropped 2 bases and J dropped 7; count of bases not matched to a gene: 4. CDR3 size: 13 residues. The CDR3, as DNA: TGTGCCAGCAGTGAACAGGGGGTGAGTGAAGCTTTCTTT. Translation gives CASSEQGVSEAFF. Full variable domain (remainder filled in from reference TRBV25-1 and TRBJ1-1): EADIYQTPRYLVIGTGKKITLECSQTMGHDKMYWYQQDPGMELHLIHYSYGVNSTEKGDLSSESTVSRIRTEHFPLTLESARPSHTSQYLCASSEQGVSEAFFGQGTRLTVV.